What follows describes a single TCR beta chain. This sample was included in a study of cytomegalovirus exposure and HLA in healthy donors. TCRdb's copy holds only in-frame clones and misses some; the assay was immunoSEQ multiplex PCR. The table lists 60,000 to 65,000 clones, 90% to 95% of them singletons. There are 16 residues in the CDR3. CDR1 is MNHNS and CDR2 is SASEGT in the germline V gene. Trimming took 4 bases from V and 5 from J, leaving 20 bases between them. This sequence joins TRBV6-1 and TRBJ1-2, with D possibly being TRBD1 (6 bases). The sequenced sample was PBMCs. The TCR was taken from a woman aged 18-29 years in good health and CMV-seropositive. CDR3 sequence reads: CASSASAKTGFYGYTF. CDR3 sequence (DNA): TGTGCCAGCAGTGCATCCGCTAAGACAGGATTTTATGGCTACACCTTC.